A selection of T cell receptor beta chains follows, all from one sample in a study of post-analysis software for immune sequencing data. From the PCR reads, TCRdb called clonotypes with MiXCR, one entry per CDR3 protein. The data contain a few hundred thousand distinct CDR3 sequences, about 40% of them singletons. Material for sequencing was blood. The receptors were gathered from a girl aged 10 to 17 with multiple sclerosis. CDR3s include the opening cysteine and the closing phenylalanine or tryptophan. The D gene is left open where the match is weak. Rows may omit the clone size; those that give it use once, few, many or a size class.

J gene	V gene	clone size	D gene	CDR3 DNA	CDR3 protein
TRBJ2-4	TRBV7-9	many	.	TGTGCCAGCAGCTTGCCTAGTGGGGCCAAAAACATTCAGTACTTC	CASSLPSGAKNIQYF
TRBJ2-2	TRBV20-1	.	.	TGCAGTGCTAGAGATTTTGGCGGGTACACCGGGGAGCTGTTTTTT	CSARDFGGYTGELFF
TRBJ2-1	TRBV5-1	once	TRBD2	TGCGCCAGCAGCCACGGACTAGCGGACTACAATGAGCAGTTCTTC	CASSHGLADYNEQFF
TRBJ1-5	TRBV5-5	.	TRBD1	TGTGCCAGCAGCTTCTCGGTAAGGACAGGGTCTAATCAGCCCCAGCATTTT	CASSFSVRTGSNQPQHF
TRBJ2-1	TRBV5-1	.	.	TGCGCCAGCAGCTTGGCCCAGGTGAATGAGCAGTTCTTC	CASSLAQVNEQFF
TRBJ2-7	TRBV20-1	.	.	TGCAGTGCTAGAGCCTTCGGGACTTCTAACTCCTACGAGCAGTACTTC	CSARAFGTSNSYEQYF
TRBJ1-2	TRBV2	many	.	TGTGCCAGCAGTGAGTTAGATGGCTACACCTTC	CASSELDGYTF
TRBJ2-1	TRBV10-3	.	TRBD2	TGTGCCATCAGTGAAAGCGGGAGGGCCTCAGTCAATGAGCAGTTCTTC	CAISESGRASVNEQFF
TRBJ1-4	TRBV7-6	.	TRBD1	TGTGCCAGCAGCTTAGGAGGCGGCAGGGGGCCAACTAATGAAAAACGGTTTTTT	CASSLGGGRGPTNEKRFF
TRBJ1-1	TRBV5-1	once	TRBD1	TGCGCCAGCAGCTTTTTCAGGGGACAGTTTGAAGCTTTCTTT	CASSFFRGQFEAFF
TRBJ1-5	TRBV28	few	.	TGTGCCAGCAGTTTATTAGGGCCCTTAGGCAATCAGCCCCAGCATTTT	CASSLLGPLGNQPQHF
TRBJ1-4	TRBV2	once	TRBD1	TGTGCCAGCAGTGACCTCGACAGGGCAGTCGGAGAAAAACTGTTTTTT	CASSDLDRAVGEKLFF
TRBJ1-5	TRBV6-5	.	TRBD1	TGTGCCAGCAGTTCCCTAAGACAGGGGCCAAGTTATCAGCCCCAGCATTTT	CASSSLRQGPSYQPQHF
TRBJ1-2	TRBV7-9	many	.	TGTGCCAGCCACCGGACCAACCAGAAGTTAGATGGCTACACCTTC	CASHRTNQKLDGYTF
TRBJ2-3	TRBV11-2	many	.	TGTGCCAGCAGCTCCGGGACTACGCAGTATTTT	CASSSGTTQYF
TRBJ1-4	TRBV4-1	many	TRBD1	TGCGCCAGCAGCCAGATACCGGGACAGCGGGGGTTTAATGAAAAACTGTTTTTT	CASSQIPGQRGFNEKLFF
TRBJ2-3	TRBV2	.	TRBD2	TGTGCCAGCAGTCTCAGCGGGGGGGCTGGAGATACGCAGTATTTT	CASSLSGGAGDTQYF
TRBJ2-1	TRBV24-1	many	TRBD1	TGTGCCACCAGCCAGGGGGTCTACAATGAGCAGTTCTTC	CATSQGVYNEQFF
TRBJ2-5	TRBV5-1	many	TRBD1	TGCGCCAGCTTCTCCGGGACAGATGGCAGAGAGACCCAGTACTTC	CASFSGTDGRETQYF
TRBJ2-2	TRBV5-1	.	.	TGCGCCAGCCGGCTAGGCGGGGCCCACACCGGGGAGCTGTTTTTT	CASRLGGAHTGELFF
TRBJ1-2	TRBV12-3/TRBV12-4	many	TRBD1	TGTGCCAGCAGTTTAATGGCGGGACAGGGGGCCTATGGCTACACCTTC	CASSLMAGQGAYGYTF
TRBJ1-1	TRBV20-1	.	.	TGCAGTGCTAGGGACACATGGAACACTGAAGCTTTCTTT	CSARDTWNTEAFF
TRBJ2-2	TRBV29-1	.	.	TGCGGGAGTGGGGCGGCGTCGAGCACCGGGGAGCTGTTTTTT	CGSGAASSTGELFF
TRBJ1-2	TRBV7-2	.	.	TGTGCCAGCAGCTTAGGCAGGCTTAACTATGGCTACACCTTC	CASSLGRLNYGYTF
TRBJ2-3	TRBV7-2	many	TRBD2	TGTGCCAGCAGCCATCTAGCGGGAGTGGCAGATACGCAGTATTTT	CASSHLAGVADTQYF
TRBJ1-1	TRBV5-1	.	TRBD1	TGCGCCAGCAGCTCCTTACCGGGACAGAACACTAAAGCTTTCTTT	CASSSLPGQNTKAFF
TRBJ2-3	TRBV5-1	once	.	TGCGCCAGCAGCACTAAACAGGGCACAGATACGCAGTATTTT	CASSTKQGTDTQYF
TRBJ1-6	TRBV18	many	.	TGTGCCAGCTCACCACCGACCAGGGATTCACCCCTCCACTTT	CASSPPTRDSPLHF
TRBJ2-5	TRBV5-1	many	.	TGCGCCAGCAGCTTGGAGTCAGGGGCTGGGGAGACCCAGTACTTC	CASSLESGAGETQYF
TRBJ2-1	TRBV20-1	few	TRBD1	TGCAGTGTCCGACAGGGGGCTGTCAATGAGCAGTTCTTC	CSVRQGAVNEQFF
TRBJ2-7	TRBV10-3	.	.	TGTGCCATCAGTGAGTCGTCCTACGAGCAGTACTTC	CAISESSYEQYF
TRBJ2-5	TRBV20-1	many	.	TGCAGTGCCTATAGACAAGAGACCCAGTACTTC	CSAYRQETQYF
TRBJ2-7	TRBV7-8	many	TRBD2	TGTGCCAGCAGCTTAGGGACTAGCCGTATAAGCTCCTACGAGCAGTACTTC	CASSLGTSRISSYEQYF
TRBJ1-5	TRBV6-2/TRBV6-3	few	.	TGTGCCAGCAGTACTTCCGAACGGGGAGGCTTCAGTCAGCCCCAGCATTTT	CASSTSERGGFSQPQHF
TRBJ2-3	TRBV11-3	many	TRBD2	TGTGCCAGCAGCTCCGGGACTAGCGAGGGGAGACGGATAACGCAGTATTTT	CASSSGTSEGRRITQYF
TRBJ2-3	TRBV5-1	many	.	TGCGCCAGCAGCTTGTATGGGGACACGCAGTATTTT	CASSLYGDTQYF
TRBJ2-3	TRBV6-5	.	.	TGTGCCAGCAGTTATGGAGGGACCCAAACAGATACGCAGTATTTT	CASSYGGTQTDTQYF
TRBJ2-1	TRBV2	.	.	TGTGCCAGCAGGGAACAGTGGAGCTCCTACAATGAGCAGTTCTTC	CASREQWSSYNEQFF
TRBJ1-2	TRBV5-6	.	TRBD1	TGTGCCAGCAGCCTGGACAGGGGCTCCTATGGCTGCACCTTC	CASSLDRGSYGCTF
TRBJ1-2	TRBV15	few	.	TGTGCCACCAGCATAGGGGTAGGTGGCTACACCTTC	CATSIGVGGYTF
TRBJ1-1	TRBV20-1	few	TRBD1	TGCAGGGCTAGACAGGGGAACACTGAAGCTTTCTTT	CRARQGNTEAFF
TRBJ1-1	TRBV20-1	few	.	TGCAGTGCTGGAGGACGTCTCATGAACACTGAAGCTTTCTTT	CSAGGRLMNTEAFF
TRBJ2-1	TRBV27	.	.	TGTGCCAGCAGTAAGCGGTCTGACGGCAATGAGCAGTTCTTC	CASSKRSDGNEQFF
TRBJ2-2	TRBV5-1	few	.	TGCGCCAGCAGCTTGGATAGTGTATCGAACACCGGGGAGCTGTTTTTT	CASSLDSVSNTGELFF
TRBJ2-7	TRBV7-6	.	TRBD1	TGTGCCGGCAGCCGCCCGGGACAGTACTACAATGAGCAGTACTTC	CAGSRPGQYYNEQYF
TRBJ2-5	TRBV20-1	many	TRBD2	TGCAGTGCTAGGCCCTTCCTAGCGGTCCAAGAGACCCAGTACTTC	CSARPFLAVQETQYF
TRBJ2-1	TRBV29-1	.	TRBD2	TGCAGCGTTGGAGCTTTAGCCGGGACTACCCACAATGAGCAGTTCTTC	CSVGALAGTTHNEQFF
TRBJ1-2	TRBV4-3	.	.	TGCGCCAGCAGCCTGGGGTCAGGGGCCGGAGGCTACACCTTC	CASSLGSGAGGYTF
TRBJ2-7	TRBV10-3	.	TRBD1	TGTGCCTATGGGACAGACGCAGGCGAGCAGTACTTC	CAYGTDAGEQYF
TRBJ1-1	TRBV5-1	many	.	TGCGCCAGCAGCTGGGGACACCGGAACACTGAAGCTTTCTTT	CASSWGHRNTEAFF